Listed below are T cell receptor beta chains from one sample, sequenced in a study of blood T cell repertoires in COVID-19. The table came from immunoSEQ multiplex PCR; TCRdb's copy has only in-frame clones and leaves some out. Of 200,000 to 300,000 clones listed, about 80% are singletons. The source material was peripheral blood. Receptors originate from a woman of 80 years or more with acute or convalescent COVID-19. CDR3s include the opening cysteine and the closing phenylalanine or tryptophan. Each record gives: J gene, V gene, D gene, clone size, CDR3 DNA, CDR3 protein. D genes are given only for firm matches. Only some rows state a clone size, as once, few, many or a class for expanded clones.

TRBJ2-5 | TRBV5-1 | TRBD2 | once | TGCGCCAGCAGCCCTAGCGGGGTGGGAGGAGAGACCCAGTACTTC | CASSPSGVGGETQYF
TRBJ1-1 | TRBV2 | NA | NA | TGTGCCAGCAGTGCACAGGGATACACTGAAGCTTTCTTT | CASSAQGYTEAFF
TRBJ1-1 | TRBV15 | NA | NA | TGTGCCACCAGCAGAGATCGGGGGGGGCGGACTGAAGCTTTCTTT | CATSRDRGGRTEAFF
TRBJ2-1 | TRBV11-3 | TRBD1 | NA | TGTGCCAGCAGCTACAGAGGGACAGGGGACGATGAGCAGTTCTTC | CASSYRGTGDDEQFF
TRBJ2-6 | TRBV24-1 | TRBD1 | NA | TGTGCCACCAGTGATTCGTCACAGGGGTTAGGCTCTGGGGCCAACGTCCTGACTTTC | CATSDSSQGLGSGANVLTF
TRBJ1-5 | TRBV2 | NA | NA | TGTGCCAGCAGGTCGAGACAGGGCAATCAGCCCCAGCATTTT | CASRSRQGNQPQHF
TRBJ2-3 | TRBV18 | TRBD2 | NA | TGTGCCAGCTCACCAGTCCGACAGAGGCGGGAGGATACGCAGTATTTT | CASSPVRQRREDTQYF
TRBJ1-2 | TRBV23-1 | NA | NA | TGCGCCAGCAGGAAGCCAGGGCGTCATGGCTACACCTTC | CASRKPGRHGYTF
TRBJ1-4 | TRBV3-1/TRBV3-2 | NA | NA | TGTGCCAGCAGCCCGGGACTGGTAACAACTAATGAAAAACTGTTTTTT | CASSPGLVTTNEKLFF
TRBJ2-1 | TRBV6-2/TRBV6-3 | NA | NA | TGTGCCAGCAGTAAAGACAGGTTATCCTACAATGAGCAGTTCTTC | CASSKDRLSYNEQFF
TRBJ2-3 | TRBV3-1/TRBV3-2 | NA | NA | TGTGCCAGCAGCCAAGATTACGGGGGTTTTACGCAGTATTTT | CASSQDYGGFTQYF
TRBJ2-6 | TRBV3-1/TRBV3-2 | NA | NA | TGTGCCAGCAGCCACGCAGCGGTCTCTGGGGCCAACGTCCTGACTTTC | CASSHAAVSGANVLTF
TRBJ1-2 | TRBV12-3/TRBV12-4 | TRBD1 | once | TGTGCCAGCAGTTTGGGGACAGTAGGTGGCTACACCTTC | CASSLGTVGGYTF
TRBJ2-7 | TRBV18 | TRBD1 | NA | TGTGCCAGCTCACCACTAGCGACAGGGCAATACGAGCAGTACTTC | CASSPLATGQYEQYF
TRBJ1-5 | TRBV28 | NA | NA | TGTGCCAGCAGTTTTGGGAGGGGAGACCAGCCCCAGCATTTT | CASSFGRGDQPQHF
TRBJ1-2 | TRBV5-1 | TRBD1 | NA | TGCGCCAGCAGTGGCGGACAGGCGAAAAACTATGGCTACACCTTC | CASSGGQAKNYGYTF
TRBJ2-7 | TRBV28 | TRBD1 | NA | TGTGCCAGCAAGTTTTTTGGGACAGGCCTATACGAGCAGTACTTC | CASKFFGTGLYEQYF
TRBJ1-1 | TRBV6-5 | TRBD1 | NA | TGTGCCAGCAGCTACAGGGGAATGAACACTGAAGCTTTCTTT | CASSYRGMNTEAFF
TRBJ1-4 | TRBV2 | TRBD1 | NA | TGTGCCAGCAGTGACGGGACAGGGTATGAAAAACTGTTTTTT | CASSDGTGYEKLFF
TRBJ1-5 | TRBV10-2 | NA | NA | TGCGCCAGCAGTGGTGGGGATAGGGTCGGGATTAGCAATCAGCCCCAGCATTTT | CASSGGDRVGISNQPQHF
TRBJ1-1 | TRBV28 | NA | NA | TGTGCCAGCCTCCCGTCCCGGGGGGGTAACACTGAAGCTTTCTTT | CASLPSRGGNTEAFF
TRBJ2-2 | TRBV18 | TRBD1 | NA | TGTGCCAGCTCACCGGACAGGGTTGCCGGGGAGCTGTTTTTT | CASSPDRVAGELFF
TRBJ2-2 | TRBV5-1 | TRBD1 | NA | TGCGCCAGCAGCACCTCAGGGGGCTCCGGGGAGCTGTTTTTT | CASSTSGGSGELFF
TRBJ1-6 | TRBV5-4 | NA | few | TGTGCCAGCAGCTTGGCCGGGGCAGGGGAATATAATTCACCCCTCCACTTT | CASSLAGAGEYNSPLHF
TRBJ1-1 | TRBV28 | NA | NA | TGTGCCAGCAGGCGAGGGTGGGCGGGGGACACTGAAGCTTTCTTT | CASRRGWAGDTEAFF
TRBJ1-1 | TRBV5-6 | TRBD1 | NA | TGTGCCAGCAGCCCTAGGGACAGGGGCCCCCTTTTTGAAGCTTTCTTT | CASSPRDRGPLFEAFF
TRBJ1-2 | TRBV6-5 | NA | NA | TGTGCCAGCAGTTACTATGGACAGTCTGGCGGCTACACCTTC | CASSYYGQSGGYTF
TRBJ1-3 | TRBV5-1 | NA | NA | TGCGCCAGCAGCTTGGCAGGGACTGGAAACACCATATATTTT | CASSLAGTGNTIYF
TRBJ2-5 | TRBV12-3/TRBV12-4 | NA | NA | TGTGCCAGCAGTTCAGGAGAGACCCAGTACTTC | CASSSGETQYF
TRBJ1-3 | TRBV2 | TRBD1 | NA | TGTGCCAGCAGGGACAGGGGCGGAAACACCATATATTTT | CASRDRGGNTIYF
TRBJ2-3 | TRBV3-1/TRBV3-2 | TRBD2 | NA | TGTGCCAGCAGCCTTCAGACAGCGGGGGGCACAGATACGCAGTATTTT | CASSLQTAGGTDTQYF
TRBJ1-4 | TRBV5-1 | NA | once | TGCGCCAGCAGCTTTCCCGGGGATGAAAAACTGTTTTTT | CASSFPGDEKLFF
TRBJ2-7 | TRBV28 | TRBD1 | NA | TGTGCCAGCAGTTACGACAGGGATGAGTCCTACGAGCAGTACTTC | CASSYDRDESYEQYF
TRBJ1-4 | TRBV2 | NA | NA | TGTGCCAGCAGGGGATCAGGGTCGGCTAATGAAAAACTGTTTTTT | CASRGSGSANEKLFF
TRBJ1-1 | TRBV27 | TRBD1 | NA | TGTGCCAGCAGTTCCGCCAACAGGGGCACTGAAGCTTTCTTT | CASSSANRGTEAFF
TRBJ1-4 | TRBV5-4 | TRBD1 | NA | TGTGCCAGCAGCTCCGACAGGGTTGAGGAGAATGAAAAACTGTTTTTT | CASSSDRVEENEKLFF
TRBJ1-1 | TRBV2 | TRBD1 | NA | TGTGCCAGCAGTGGACAGGGAAACACTGAAGCTTTCTTT | CASSGQGNTEAFF
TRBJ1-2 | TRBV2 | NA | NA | TGTGCCACCAACAGGGTGGGAAAGGATGGCTACACCTTC | CATNRVGKDGYTF
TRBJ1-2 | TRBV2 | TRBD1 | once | TGTGCCAGCACCCAGGACAGGGTGAACTATGGCTACACCTTC | CASTQDRVNYGYTF
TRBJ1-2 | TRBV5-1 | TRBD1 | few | TGCGCCAGCAGCTTCGGGACAGCAGTTAACTATGGCTACACCTTC | CASSFGTAVNYGYTF
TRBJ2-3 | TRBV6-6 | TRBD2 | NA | TGTGCCAGCAGTTCGGCCGGGACTAGCGGGGAAGATACGCAGTATTTT | CASSSAGTSGEDTQYF
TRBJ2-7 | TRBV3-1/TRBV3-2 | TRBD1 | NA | TGTGCCAGCAGCACACGATCGACAGGGGGCTCCTACGAGCAGTACTTC | CASSTRSTGGSYEQYF
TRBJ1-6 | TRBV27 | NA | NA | TGTGCCAGCAGTCCCATCGAGGGAGGGACCTCCTATAATTCACCCCTCCACTTT | CASSPIEGGTSYNSPLHF
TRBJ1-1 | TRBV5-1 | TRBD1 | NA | TGCGCCAGCAGCTCACAGGGGACAAACACTGAAGCTTTCTTT | CASSSQGTNTEAFF
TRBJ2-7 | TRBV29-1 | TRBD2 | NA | TGCAGCGCCCCTGGGACTAGCGGGGTGTTCCTACGAGGGCAGTACTTC | CSAPGTSGVFLRGQYF
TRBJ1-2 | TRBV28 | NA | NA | TGTGCCAGCAGTCCGGGGGGCAGGGCAGGGAACTATGGCTACACCTTC | CASSPGGRAGNYGYTF
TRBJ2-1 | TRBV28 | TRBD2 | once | TGTGCCAGCTTTAGCGGGGGAAGGCGAAATGAGCAGTTCTTC | CASFSGGRRNEQFF
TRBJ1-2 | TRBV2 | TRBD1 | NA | TGTGCCAGTCTTTCGGAGGTACTAGGGACAGGGACCAACTATGGCTACACCTTC | CASLSEVLGTGTNYGYTF
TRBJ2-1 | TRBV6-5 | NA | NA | TGTGCCAGCAGCCCCGGAGGGGCAGTCAATGAGCAGTTCTTC | CASSPGGAVNEQFF
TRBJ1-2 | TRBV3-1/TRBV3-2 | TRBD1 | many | TGTGCCAGCAGACCTTCCGGGACAGGAGGCCTTCGGAACTATGGCTACACCTTC | CASRPSGTGGLRNYGYTF
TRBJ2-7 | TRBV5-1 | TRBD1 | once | TGCGCCAGCACCGGGACAGGGGGTTCCTACGAGCAGTACTTC | CASTGTGGSYEQYF
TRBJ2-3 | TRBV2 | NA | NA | TGTGCCAGCAGCTCTCGGGTCCGTAGCACAGATACGCAGTATTTT | CASSSRVRSTDTQYF
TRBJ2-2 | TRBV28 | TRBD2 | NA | TGTGCCAGCAGTCCCCCTAGCGGTCACACCGGGGAGCTGTTTTTT | CASSPPSGHTGELFF
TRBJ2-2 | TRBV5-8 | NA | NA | TGTGCCAGCAGCTTGGGAACGGGGTCCCGAGAAACCGGGGAGCTGTTTTTT | CASSLGTGSRETGELFF
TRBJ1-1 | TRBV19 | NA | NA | TGTGCCAGTAGTACCGGAGGGGCCCGCGGGAACACTGAAGCTTTCTTT | CASSTGGARGNTEAFF
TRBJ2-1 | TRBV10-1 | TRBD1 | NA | TGCGCCAGCAGTGACCCTGGACAGGGGGCCTCCTACAATGAGCAGTTCTTC | CASSDPGQGASYNEQFF
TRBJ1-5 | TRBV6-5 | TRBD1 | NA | TGTGCCAGCAGTAAGGGGACAGGGAACCAGCCCCAGCATTTT | CASSKGTGNQPQHF